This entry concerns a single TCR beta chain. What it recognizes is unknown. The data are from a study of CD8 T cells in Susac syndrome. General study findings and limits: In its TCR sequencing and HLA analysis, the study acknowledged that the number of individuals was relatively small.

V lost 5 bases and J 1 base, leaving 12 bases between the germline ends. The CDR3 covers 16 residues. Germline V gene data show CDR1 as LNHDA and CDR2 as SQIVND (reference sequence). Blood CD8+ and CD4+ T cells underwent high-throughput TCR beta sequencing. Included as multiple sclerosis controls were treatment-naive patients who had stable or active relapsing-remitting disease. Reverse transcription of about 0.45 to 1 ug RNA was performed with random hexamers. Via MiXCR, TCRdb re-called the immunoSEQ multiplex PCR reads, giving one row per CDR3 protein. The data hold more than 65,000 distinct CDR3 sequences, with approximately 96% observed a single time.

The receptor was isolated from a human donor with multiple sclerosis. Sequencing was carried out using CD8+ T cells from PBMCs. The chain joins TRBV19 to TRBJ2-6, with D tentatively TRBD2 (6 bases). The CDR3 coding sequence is TGTGCCAGTAGTCCCCAGGGAGGTTCTGGGGCCAACGTCCTGACTTTC. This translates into CASSPQGGSGANVLTF.